This T cell receptor beta chain was documented in a study of cytotoxic CD8 clonotypes in ibrutinib-treated CLL. The study, taken as a whole, reports: Sample timing was unmatched between remission and later-progressing patients; lymph nodes unstudied.

With 6 bases clipped from V and 4 bases from J, the junction kept 14 bases outside the gene matches. Germline V CDR1 and CDR2: MNHEY, SMNVEV (reference sequence). This CDR3 region has 16 residues. Clones were sequenced by immunoSEQ multiplex PCR, and TCRdb holds only the in-frame ones, with some missing. The top ten clones hold roughly 13% of a sample with about 200,000 clones, around 72% of them seen once. In the case of this clone: Antigen: not known.

The chain couples TRBV27 to TRBJ2-5; 7 nucleotides agree with TRBD1. The sequence came from a human donor with chronic lymphocytic leukemia. This specimen consisted of PBMCs, obtained after 24 months of ibrutinib treatment. This CDR3 reads CASSTVQGRARETQYF. The CDR3 region has the DNA TGTGCCAGCAGCACCGTACAGGGGCGAGCCAGAGAGACCCAGTACTTC.